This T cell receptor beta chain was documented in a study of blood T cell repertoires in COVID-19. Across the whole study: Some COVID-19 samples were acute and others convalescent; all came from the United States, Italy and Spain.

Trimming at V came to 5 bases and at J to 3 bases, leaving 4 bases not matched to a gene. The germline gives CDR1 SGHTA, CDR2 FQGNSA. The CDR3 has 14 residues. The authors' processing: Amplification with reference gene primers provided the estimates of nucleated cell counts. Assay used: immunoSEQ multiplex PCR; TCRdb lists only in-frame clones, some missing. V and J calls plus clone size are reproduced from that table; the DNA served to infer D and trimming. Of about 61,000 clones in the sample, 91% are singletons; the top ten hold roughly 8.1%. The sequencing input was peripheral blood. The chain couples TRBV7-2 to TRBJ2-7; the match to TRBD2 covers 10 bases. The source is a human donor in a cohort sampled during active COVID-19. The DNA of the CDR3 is TGTGCCAGCAGCCCACTAGCGGGAAGCTACGAGCAGTACTTC. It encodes CASSPLAGSYEQYF.